Listed below are T cell receptor beta chains from one sample, sequenced in a study of blood T cell repertoires in COVID-19. Here immunoSEQ multiplex PCR was the method, and the copy in TCRdb shows in-frame clones only, minus some. The sample has 100,000 to 150,000 clones; around 84% are singletons. Sequenced sample: peripheral blood. All receptors derive from a woman of 80 years or more with acute or convalescent COVID-19. CDR3s include the opening cysteine and the closing phenylalanine or tryptophan. The order of the fields is D gene, J gene, V gene, clone size, CDR3 protein, CDR3 DNA. The D gene is left open where the match is weak. Rows give clone size only sometimes, using once, few, many, or a class for an expanded clone.

>-|TRBJ2-5|TRBV6-5|-
CASRDPGKETQYF
TGTGCCAGCAGAGACCCAGGAAAAGAGACCCAGTACTTC
>TRBD1|TRBJ1-6|TRBV6-6|-
CATQTGRRTNSPLHF
TGTGCCACTCAGACAGGGCGGAGAACAAATTCACCCCTCCACTTT
>-|TRBJ2-7|TRBV7-8|-
CASSPQGSSYEQYF
TGTGCCAGCAGTCCTCAGGGGTCCTCCTACGAGCAGTACTTC
>-|TRBJ1-1|TRBV5-1|-
CASSPKQRFTEAFF
TGCGCCAGCAGCCCGAAACAGCGGTTCACTGAAGCTTTCTTT
>-|TRBJ2-2|TRBV2|-
CASRPGGITGELFF
TGTGCCAGCAGACCGGGGGGCATCACCGGGGAGCTGTTTTTT
>-|TRBJ1-1|TRBV11-2|-
CASSITGGTEAFF
TGTGCCAGCAGCATTACAGGAGGGACTGAAGCTTTCTTT
>-|TRBJ1-1|TRBV27|once
CASNQRAAWANTEAFF
TGTGCCAGCAACCAGCGGGCAGCTTGGGCAAACACTGAAGCTTTCTTT
>TRBD1|TRBJ1-5|TRBV7-2|-
CASSPPPGGGQPQHF
TGTGCCAGCAGCCCACCCCCAGGGGGCGGGCAGCCCCAGCATTTT
>-|TRBJ2-5|TRBV5-1|-
CASSLGGPRQETQYF
TGCGCCAGCAGCTTGGGGGGGCCCCGCCAAGAGACCCAGTACTTC
>-|TRBJ2-7|TRBV15|-
CATSRDKGVGYEQYF
TGTGCCACCAGCAGAGACAAGGGAGTCGGCTACGAGCAGTACTTC
>-|TRBJ2-1|TRBV11-2|-
CASSLDRGGGSYNEQFF
TGTGCCAGCAGCTTAGATCGGGGAGGGGGCTCCTACAATGAGCAGTTCTTC
>TRBD1|TRBJ2-7|TRBV19|-
CASSRGQGISYEQYF
TGTGCCAGTAGTAGAGGACAGGGGATCTCCTACGAGCAGTACTTC
>-|TRBJ2-1|TRBV7-9|-
CASSLDLNEQFF
TGTGCCAGCAGCTTAGATCTCAATGAGCAGTTCTTC
>TRBD1|TRBJ2-7|TRBV11-2|-
CASSLLTGGYEQYF
TGTGCCAGCAGCCTCCTAACAGGGGGCTACGAGCAGTACTTC
>TRBD2|TRBJ2-3|TRBV6-5|-
CASSPRREGTDTQYF
TGTGCCAGCAGCCCCCGGCGGGAGGGTACAGATACGCAGTATTTT
>-|TRBJ2-5|TRBV5-6|-
CASSLLVGGPEETQYF
TGTGCCAGCAGCTTGTTAGTAGGGGGACCGGAAGAGACCCAGTACTTC
>-|TRBJ2-7|TRBV12-3/TRBV12-4|-
CASSPGSGYEQYF
TGTGCCAGCAGTCCAGGGTCAGGATACGAGCAGTACTTC
>-|TRBJ1-4|TRBV28|-
CASSGQTLNEKLFF
TGTGCCAGCAGTGGACAGACGCTGAATGAAAAACTGTTTTTT
>-|TRBJ2-7|TRBV6-5|-
CASRHGTVKYEQYF
TGTGCCAGCAGGCATGGGACTGTAAAATACGAGCAGTACTTC
>TRBD2|TRBJ2-7|TRBV6-2/TRBV6-3|-
CASSPRAGGPYEQYF
TGTGCCAGCAGCCCCAGAGCGGGAGGGCCCTACGAGCAGTACTTC
>TRBD1|TRBJ1-4|TRBV29-1|-
CSVRTGGSEKLFF
TGCAGCGTTCGGACAGGGGGAAGTGAAAAACTGTTTTTT
>-|TRBJ1-6|TRBV27|-
CASSLRNSPLHF
TGTGCCAGCAGTTTGCGTAATTCACCCCTCCACTTT
>TRBD1|TRBJ2-7|TRBV7-9|-
CGVGQGTYEQYF
TGTGGTGTCGGACAGGGCACCTACGAGCAGTACTTC
>-|TRBJ2-7|TRBV6-2/TRBV6-3|-
CASSYSRVASYEQYF
TGTGCCAGCAGTTACTCCAGGGTGGCCTCCTACGAGCAGTACTTC
>-|TRBJ1-6|TRBV27|-
CASSTSGDSPLHF
TGTGCCAGCAGTACATCCGGGGATTCACCCCTCCACTTT
>TRBD1|TRBJ1-2|TRBV19|-
CASRGPRTGAPGYTF
TGTGCCAGTAGGGGCCCCCGGACAGGGGCTCCTGGCTACACCTTC
>TRBD2|TRBJ2-7|TRBV27|-
CASSLKAGGPYEQYF
TGTGCCAGCAGTTTAAAAGCGGGAGGGCCGTACGAGCAGTACTTC
>TRBD1|TRBJ1-1|TRBV7-9|-
CASSFAGTGLLEAFF
TGTGCCAGCAGCTTCGCTGGGACAGGGTTACTTGAAGCTTTCTTT
>-|TRBJ2-5|TRBV7-7|-
CASSLGMTYVRETQYF
TGTGCCAGCAGCTTAGGGATGACATACGTTCGAGAGACCCAGTACTTC
>-|TRBJ2-1|TRBV5-6|-
CASSLVVSSYNEQFF
TGTGCCAGCAGCTTGGTGGTGAGCTCCTACAATGAGCAGTTCTTC